These T cell receptor beta chains were read from a single sample in a study of T-cell reconstitution after alpha-beta-depleted transplantation in children. TCRdb re-called the PCR reads through MiXCR, storing one row per CDR3 protein. The sample yields a few hundred thousand distinct CDR3 sequences, approximately 9.7% seen once. The sequences come from PBMCs from the stem cell graft donor, collected from the stem cell graft. These TCRs come from a human donor who donated a stem cell graft to a child with SCID. The CDR3 runs from the conserved cysteine through the conserved F or W. Each record gives: clone size, J gene, D gene, V gene, CDR3 DNA, CDR3 protein. A D gene is named only where the DNA matches it firmly. Where a row states a size, it is once, few, many or the class of an expanded clone; other rows omit it.

abundance: many; j_gene: TRBJ2-2; d_gene: TRBD1; v_gene: TRBV6-1; CDR3nt: TGTGCCAGCAGTGCCGACAGGGGGAACACCGGGGAGCTGTTTTTT; CDR3aa: CASSADRGNTGELFF
abundance: many; j_gene: TRBJ2-5; d_gene: NA; v_gene: TRBV10-2; CDR3nt: TGCGCCAGCAGTGATCTCGACACTCTCCAAGAGACCCAGTACTTC; CDR3aa: CASSDLDTLQETQYF
abundance: many; j_gene: TRBJ2-5; d_gene: NA; v_gene: TRBV7-6; CDR3nt: TGTGCCAGCAGCTTAGTTGAAGAGACCCAGTACTTC; CDR3aa: CASSLVEETQYF
abundance: many; j_gene: TRBJ2-4; d_gene: TRBD2; v_gene: TRBV9; CDR3nt: TGTGCCAGCAGCCCCCAGAGGACTAGCGGGGGGGGAAACATTCAGTACTTC; CDR3aa: CASSPQRTSGGGNIQYF
abundance: NA; j_gene: TRBJ2-1; d_gene: TRBD2; v_gene: TRBV7-3; CDR3nt: TGTGCCAGCAGTAGCGGGGGGGTGGGTGAGCAGTTCTTC; CDR3aa: CASSSGGVGEQFF
abundance: many; j_gene: TRBJ2-3; d_gene: NA; v_gene: TRBV9; CDR3nt: TGTGCCAGCAGCGCCTCGGGACACATCACAGATACGCAGTATTTT; CDR3aa: CASSASGHITDTQYF
abundance: many; j_gene: TRBJ2-7; d_gene: NA; v_gene: TRBV14; CDR3nt: TGTGCCAGCAGCCTAGGGGGTTTCCCCCTTGAGCAGTACTTC; CDR3aa: CASSLGGFPLEQYF
abundance: many; j_gene: TRBJ1-2; d_gene: NA; v_gene: TRBV12-3/TRBV12-4; CDR3nt: TGTGCCAGCAGTTTATTTTTGGAGCTTGGCTACACCTTC; CDR3aa: CASSLFLELGYTF
abundance: NA; j_gene: TRBJ2-5; d_gene: NA; v_gene: TRBV18; CDR3nt: TGTGCCAGCTCACCAGACCCAAGAGCCCAAGAGACCCAGTACTTC; CDR3aa: CASSPDPRAQETQYF
abundance: many; j_gene: TRBJ2-2; d_gene: NA; v_gene: TRBV4-3; CDR3nt: TGCGCCAGCAGCCAAGAGGGGGAGACACAAAACACCGGGGAGCTGTTTTTT; CDR3aa: CASSQEGETQNTGELFF
abundance: many; j_gene: TRBJ1-5; d_gene: NA; v_gene: TRBV20-1; CDR3nt: TGCAGTGCTCACTCCACCCCCGGCCAGGGATACAATCAGCCCCAGCATTTT; CDR3aa: CSAHSTPGQGYNQPQHF
abundance: many; j_gene: TRBJ1-5; d_gene: TRBD1; v_gene: TRBV6-1; CDR3nt: TGTGCCAGCAGAGAAGACAGGGAGGCGTATCAGCCCCAGCATTTT; CDR3aa: CASREDREAYQPQHF
abundance: many; j_gene: TRBJ2-2; d_gene: NA; v_gene: TRBV4-1; CDR3nt: TGCGCCAGCAGCCAGACCCCCGGGAGCAACACCGGGGAGCTGTTTTTT; CDR3aa: CASSQTPGSNTGELFF
abundance: many; j_gene: TRBJ2-3; d_gene: TRBD2; v_gene: TRBV29-1; CDR3nt: TGCAGCGTTGATGAGCGGGGCCGCACAGATACGCAGTATTTT; CDR3aa: CSVDERGRTDTQYF
abundance: many; j_gene: TRBJ2-2; d_gene: NA; v_gene: TRBV30; CDR3nt: TGTGCCTGGAGTAACACCGGGGAGCTGTTTTTT; CDR3aa: CAWSNTGELFF
abundance: many; j_gene: TRBJ1-2; d_gene: NA; v_gene: TRBV20-1; CDR3nt: TGCAGTGCTAGCAGCCCGGACTATGGCTACACCTTC; CDR3aa: CSASSPDYGYTF
abundance: many; j_gene: TRBJ2-3; d_gene: NA; v_gene: TRBV5-1; CDR3nt: TGCGCCAGCAGCCCTGGGTGGGGGACCACAGATACGCAGTATTTT; CDR3aa: CASSPGWGTTDTQYF
abundance: many; j_gene: TRBJ2-3; d_gene: TRBD2; v_gene: TRBV12-3/TRBV12-4; CDR3nt: TGTGCCAGCAGTCAGACAGCGGGGGGGTACACAGATACGCAGTATTTT; CDR3aa: CASSQTAGGYTDTQYF
abundance: many; j_gene: TRBJ1-2; d_gene: NA; v_gene: TRBV4-3; CDR3nt: TGCGCCAGCAGCCAAGGGGACGGCTATGGCTACACCTTC; CDR3aa: CASSQGDGYGYTF
abundance: NA; j_gene: TRBJ2-3; d_gene: NA; v_gene: TRBV10-3; CDR3nt: TGTGCCATCAGTGATGCAAGAAGCACAGATACGCAGTATTTT; CDR3aa: CAISDARSTDTQYF
abundance: many; j_gene: TRBJ2-2; d_gene: TRBD1; v_gene: TRBV6-5; CDR3nt: TGTGCCAGCAGTTTTAGGACAGGGGCGCTCCGGGAGCTGTTTTTT; CDR3aa: CASSFRTGALRELFF
abundance: few; j_gene: TRBJ2-3; d_gene: TRBD2; v_gene: TRBV11-2; CDR3nt: TGTGCCAGCAGCTTTAGCGGGGGGGGCCCAGATACGCAGTATTTT; CDR3aa: CASSFSGGGPDTQYF
abundance: many; j_gene: TRBJ1-1; d_gene: NA; v_gene: TRBV20-1; CDR3nt: TGCAGTGCTCTACAGGGATACACTGAAGCTTTCTTT; CDR3aa: CSALQGYTEAFF
abundance: few; j_gene: TRBJ2-1; d_gene: NA; v_gene: TRBV5-1; CDR3nt: TGCGCCAGCAGCCCATCGGTCCCCTCCTACAATGAGCAGTTCTTC; CDR3aa: CASSPSVPSYNEQFF
abundance: NA; j_gene: TRBJ1-1; d_gene: NA; v_gene: TRBV7-2; CDR3nt: TGTGCCAGCAGTCAGGACAAGAACACTGAAGCTTTCTTT; CDR3aa: CASSQDKNTEAFF
abundance: many; j_gene: TRBJ1-1; d_gene: NA; v_gene: TRBV10-3; CDR3nt: TGTGCCATCGCAAGATCGGACACCCCGAACACTGAAGCTTTCTTT; CDR3aa: CAIARSDTPNTEAFF
abundance: NA; j_gene: TRBJ1-5; d_gene: NA; v_gene: TRBV27; CDR3nt: TGTGCTAGCAGGCCTCGAGGACATCAGCCCCAGCATTTT; CDR3aa: CASRPRGHQPQHF
abundance: few; j_gene: TRBJ1-3; d_gene: NA; v_gene: TRBV5-1; CDR3nt: TGCGCCAGCAGCTTGGCCAGCGGGGCACCCACCTCTGGAAACACCATATATTTT; CDR3aa: CASSLASGAPTSGNTIYF
abundance: many; j_gene: TRBJ1-1; d_gene: TRBD1; v_gene: TRBV20-1; CDR3nt: TGCAGTGCCCGGGGACAGGCGGAGGAGAACACTGAAGCTTTCTTT; CDR3aa: CSARGQAEENTEAFF
abundance: many; j_gene: TRBJ1-1; d_gene: TRBD1; v_gene: TRBV7-9; CDR3nt: TGTGCCAGCAGCTTAGAGGGACAGAGTCTGAACACTGAAGCTTTCTTT; CDR3aa: CASSLEGQSLNTEAFF
abundance: many; j_gene: TRBJ1-1; d_gene: NA; v_gene: TRBV20-1; CDR3nt: TGCAGTGCTAGACTTGGCGGGAGGGAGACTGAAGCTTTCTTT; CDR3aa: CSARLGGRETEAFF
abundance: many; j_gene: TRBJ1-1; d_gene: NA; v_gene: TRBV5-1; CDR3nt: TGCGCCAGCAGCTTGGTGCGTTTTGGGACTGAAGCTTTCTTT; CDR3aa: CASSLVRFGTEAFF
abundance: many; j_gene: TRBJ1-2; d_gene: NA; v_gene: TRBV29-1; CDR3nt: TGCAGCGTTCCCACAGGGATCTCTAACTATGGCTACACCTTC; CDR3aa: CSVPTGISNYGYTF
abundance: many; j_gene: TRBJ2-2; d_gene: NA; v_gene: TRBV28; CDR3nt: TGTGCCAGCAGTTTTATTTTAGGGGCGGTCACCGGGGAGCTGTTTTTT; CDR3aa: CASSFILGAVTGELFF
abundance: few; j_gene: TRBJ2-1; d_gene: NA; v_gene: TRBV5-1; CDR3nt: TGCGCCAGCAGCTTGGAGACTGCCAATGAGCAGTTCTTC; CDR3aa: CASSLETANEQFF
abundance: many; j_gene: TRBJ2-6; d_gene: NA; v_gene: TRBV3-1; CDR3nt: TGTGCCAGCAGCCAAGTCTCCGGGGCCAACGTCCTGACTTTC; CDR3aa: CASSQVSGANVLTF
abundance: few; j_gene: TRBJ2-4; d_gene: TRBD1; v_gene: TRBV3-1; CDR3nt: TGTGCCAGCAGCCCTGGGGACAGCCTCGCGGCCAAAAACATTCAGTACTTC; CDR3aa: CASSPGDSLAAKNIQYF
abundance: NA; j_gene: TRBJ1-2; d_gene: NA; v_gene: TRBV20-1; CDR3nt: TGCAGTGCCCCTTCGACCCGGGGCCAGGGGTATGGCTACACCTTC; CDR3aa: CSAPSTRGQGYGYTF
abundance: many; j_gene: TRBJ1-1; d_gene: TRBD1; v_gene: TRBV20-1; CDR3nt: TGCAGTGCCCCGACTATGGACAGGGCCACTGAAGCTTTCTTT; CDR3aa: CSAPTMDRATEAFF
abundance: many; j_gene: TRBJ1-6; d_gene: NA; v_gene: TRBV27; CDR3nt: TGTGCCAGCACCCCCGGGAGGGCAGGGGATTCACCCCTCCACTTT; CDR3aa: CASTPGRAGDSPLHF
abundance: many; j_gene: TRBJ2-1; d_gene: NA; v_gene: TRBV28; CDR3nt: TGTGCCAGCAGCCCCGGACCCCGCAACTACAATGAGCAGTTCTTC; CDR3aa: CASSPGPRNYNEQFF
abundance: many; j_gene: TRBJ2-2; d_gene: NA; v_gene: TRBV12-3/TRBV12-4; CDR3nt: TGTGCCAGCAGTTTTCGTAAGGGGAACGGGGAGCTGTTTTTT; CDR3aa: CASSFRKGNGELFF
abundance: many; j_gene: TRBJ2-5; d_gene: TRBD2; v_gene: TRBV7-2; CDR3nt: TGTGCCAGCAGCTACCGGGGACTAGCTCCCCAAGAGACCCAGTACTTC; CDR3aa: CASSYRGLAPQETQYF
abundance: many; j_gene: TRBJ1-1; d_gene: NA; v_gene: TRBV3-1; CDR3nt: TGTGCCAGCAGCCAAGGGGTGAGAGGGTCACCCCTCTTCTTT; CDR3aa: CASSQGVRGSPLFF
abundance: many; j_gene: TRBJ1-2; d_gene: NA; v_gene: TRBV2; CDR3nt: TGTGCCAGCAGTGAAGGGGGGTACCAATATGGCTACACCTTC; CDR3aa: CASSEGGYQYGYTF
abundance: many; j_gene: TRBJ2-2; d_gene: TRBD1; v_gene: TRBV4-2; CDR3nt: TGTGCCAGCAGCCAGGGCCAGGGGGCGGCCGGGGAGCTGTTTTTT; CDR3aa: CASSQGQGAAGELFF
abundance: once; j_gene: TRBJ1-4; d_gene: NA; v_gene: TRBV5-1; CDR3nt: TGCGCCAGCAGCTTGGCCCACAAGACCAAAAAACTGTTTTTT; CDR3aa: CASSLAHKTKKLFF
abundance: NA; j_gene: TRBJ1-2; d_gene: NA; v_gene: TRBV28; CDR3nt: TGTGCCAGCAGCCCCGGGACCGGCAACTATGCTAACTATGGCGACACCTTC; CDR3aa: CASSPGTGNYANYGDTF
abundance: few; j_gene: TRBJ1-2; d_gene: NA; v_gene: TRBV4-2; CDR3nt: TGTGCCAGCAGCCAAGCAGACAGCAGCTATGGCTACACCTTC; CDR3aa: CASSQADSSYGYTF
abundance: few; j_gene: TRBJ1-2; d_gene: TRBD1; v_gene: TRBV5-5; CDR3nt: TGTGCCAGCAGCTTGAGGCCCCCGAGACAGGGGCCCTATGGCTACACCTTC; CDR3aa: CASSLRPPRQGPYGYTF
abundance: many; j_gene: TRBJ1-2; d_gene: TRBD1; v_gene: TRBV7-8; CDR3nt: TGTGCCAGCAGCCCCCGACAGGGATACTATGGCTACACCTTC; CDR3aa: CASSPRQGYYGYTF
abundance: NA; j_gene: TRBJ1-2; d_gene: NA; v_gene: TRBV5-1; CDR3nt: TGCGCCAGCAGCTTCGCTCAAGCCTCAGGGATTGGGATAGGCTACACCTTC; CDR3aa: CASSFAQASGIGIGYTF
abundance: many; j_gene: TRBJ1-1; d_gene: NA; v_gene: TRBV20-1; CDR3nt: TGCAGTGCTAGAGACGAGGGAGGCGGGGGCCCCATGAACACTGAAGCTTTCTTT; CDR3aa: CSARDEGGGGPMNTEAFF
abundance: many; j_gene: TRBJ1-1; d_gene: TRBD1; v_gene: TRBV5-1; CDR3nt: TGCGCCAGCAGCTCGGGCGCGGCAGGGGGTGAAGCTTTCTTT; CDR3aa: CASSSGAAGGEAFF
abundance: few; j_gene: TRBJ2-3; d_gene: TRBD2; v_gene: TRBV9; CDR3nt: TGTGCCAGCAGCACTAGCGGGGGGGCAACGACAGATACGCAGTATTTT; CDR3aa: CASSTSGGATTDTQYF
abundance: many; j_gene: TRBJ2-1; d_gene: NA; v_gene: TRBV11-2; CDR3nt: TGTGCCAGCAGCTCTCAGGGGATTTCCTACAATGAGCAGTTCTTC; CDR3aa: CASSSQGISYNEQFF
abundance: many; j_gene: TRBJ1-5; d_gene: NA; v_gene: TRBV7-9; CDR3nt: TGTGCCAGCAGCTCCCTCGATCAGCCCCAGCATTTT; CDR3aa: CASSSLDQPQHF
abundance: once; j_gene: TRBJ2-1; d_gene: NA; v_gene: TRBV5-6; CDR3nt: TGTGCCAGCAGCTTGGCAGGGCGATCCTCCTACAATGAGCAGTTCTTC; CDR3aa: CASSLAGRSSYNEQFF
abundance: many; j_gene: TRBJ1-1; d_gene: TRBD1; v_gene: TRBV7-9; CDR3nt: TGTGCCAGCAGCACGGGACAGGGGTCGACTGAAGCTTTCTTT; CDR3aa: CASSTGQGSTEAFF